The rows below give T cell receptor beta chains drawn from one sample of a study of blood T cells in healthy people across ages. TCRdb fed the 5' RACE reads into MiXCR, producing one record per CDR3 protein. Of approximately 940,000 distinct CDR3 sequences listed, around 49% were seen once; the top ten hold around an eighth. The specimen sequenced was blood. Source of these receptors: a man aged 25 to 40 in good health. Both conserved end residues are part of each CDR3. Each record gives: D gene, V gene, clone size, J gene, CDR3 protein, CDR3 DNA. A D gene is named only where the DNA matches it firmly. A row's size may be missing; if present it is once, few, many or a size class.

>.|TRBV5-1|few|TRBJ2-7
CASSLQSVYEQYF
TGCGCCAGCAGCTTACAGTCAGTCTACGAGCAGTACTTC
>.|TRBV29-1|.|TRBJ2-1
CSEGEKPNEQFF
TGCAGCGAGGGGGAGAAGCCCAATGAGCAGTTCTTC
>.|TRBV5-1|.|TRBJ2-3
CASKGSPTDTQYF
TGCGCCAGCAAGGGGAGTCCCACAGATACGCAGTATTTT
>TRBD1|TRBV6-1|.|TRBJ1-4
CASSSPLLGQPRATNEKLFF
TGTGCCAGCAGCTCACCTTTGTTGGGACAGCCAAGGGCTACTAATGAAAAACTGTTTTTT
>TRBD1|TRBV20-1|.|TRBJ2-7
CSADGGQDDEQYF
TGCAGTGCCGACGGGGGACAGGACGACGAGCAGTACTTC
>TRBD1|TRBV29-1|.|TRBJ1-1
CSVKRQGVGTEAFF
TGCAGCGTAAAAAGACAGGGGGTCGGCACTGAAGCTTTCTTT
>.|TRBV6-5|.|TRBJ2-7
CASSNRPTANSYEQYF
TGTGCCAGCAGTAACCGACCGACGGCCAACTCCTACGAGCAGTACTTC
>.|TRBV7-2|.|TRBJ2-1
CASSLVAGLSSYNEQFF
TGTGCCAGCAGCTTAGTTGCGGGACTCAGCTCCTACAATGAGCAGTTCTTC
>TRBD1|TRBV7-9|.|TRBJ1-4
CASSFPPGQGTPTNEKLFF
TGTGCCAGCAGCTTCCCCCCGGGACAGGGGACTCCAACTAATGAAAAACTGTTTTTT
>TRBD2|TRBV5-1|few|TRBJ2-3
CASSPRIAGGTDTQYF
TGCGCCAGCAGCCCGCGAATAGCGGGGGGCACAGATACGCAGTATTTT
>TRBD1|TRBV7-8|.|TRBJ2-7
CASSLVAQGAYEQYF
TGTGCCAGCAGCTTAGTTGCCCAGGGGGCGTACGAGCAGTACTTC
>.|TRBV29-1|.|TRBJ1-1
CSAQGSTEAFF
TGCAGCGCACAGGGATCCACTGAAGCTTTCTTT
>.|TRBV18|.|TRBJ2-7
CASSPLQGSEQYF
TGTGCCAGCTCACCATTACAGGGCTCCGAGCAGTACTTC
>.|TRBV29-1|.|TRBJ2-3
CSVGGAVSTDTQYF
TGCAGCGTTGGAGGGGCGGTAAGCACAGATACGCAGTATTTT
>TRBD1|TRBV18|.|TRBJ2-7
CASSPPGAGGIYEQYF
TGTGCCAGCTCACCACCAGGGGCAGGGGGTATCTACGAGCAGTACTTC
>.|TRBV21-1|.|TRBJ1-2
CASSKGRQGRYGYTF
TGTGCCAGCAGCAAAGGGAGACAGGGACGCTATGGCTACACCTTC
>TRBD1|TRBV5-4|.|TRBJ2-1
CASSSQLGQNEQFF
TGTGCCAGCAGCTCGCAACTGGGACAGAATGAGCAGTTCTTC
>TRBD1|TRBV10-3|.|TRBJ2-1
CAISVSAGGHEQFF
TGTGCCATCAGTGTATCGGCAGGGGGCCATGAGCAGTTCTTC
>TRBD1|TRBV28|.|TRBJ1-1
CASSFNRGRGYTEAFF
TGTGCCAGCAGTTTCAACAGGGGTCGGGGATACACTGAAGCTTTCTTT
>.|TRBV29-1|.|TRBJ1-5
CSVGDNSNQPQHF
TGCAGCGTTGGGGATAATAGCAATCAGCCCCAGCATTTT
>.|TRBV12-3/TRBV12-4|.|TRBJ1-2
CASRGISYGYTF
TGTGCCAGCAGGGGTATTAGCTATGGCTACACCTTC
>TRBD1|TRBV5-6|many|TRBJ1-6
CASSLPQGTSPLHF
TGTGCCAGCAGCTTACCACAGGGGACCTCACCCCTCCACTTT
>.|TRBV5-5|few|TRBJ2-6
CASSLEDSALGNVLTF
TGTGCCAGCAGCTTGGAGGACAGCGCTCTGGGGAACGTCCTGACTTTC
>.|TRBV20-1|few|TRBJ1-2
CSARDQGRISWYTF
TGCAGTGCTAGAGATCAGGGACGCATTTCGTGGTACACCTTC
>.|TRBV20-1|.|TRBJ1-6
CSASLSNSPLHF
TGCAGTGCTTCGCTTTCAAATTCACCCCTCCACTTT
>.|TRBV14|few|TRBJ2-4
CASSQETGENIQYF
TGTGCCAGCAGCCAAGAAACTGGCGAAAACATTCAGTACTTC
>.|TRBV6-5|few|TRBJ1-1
CASRSPGEATEAFF
TGTGCCAGCAGATCCCCAGGGGAGGCCACTGAAGCTTTCTTT
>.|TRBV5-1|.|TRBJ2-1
CASSSGYGGRSRDIFYNEQFF
TGCGCCAGCAGCTCAGGCTATGGCGGCCGGTCCCGGGACATCTTCTACAATGAGCAGTTCTTC
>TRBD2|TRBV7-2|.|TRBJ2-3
CASSLSPSGTYTDTQYF
TGTGCCAGCAGCTTATCCCCTAGCGGGACTTACACAGATACGCAGTATTTT
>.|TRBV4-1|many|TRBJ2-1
CASSQERQGMSSSYNEQFF
TGCGCCAGCAGCCAAGAGAGACAAGGTATGAGCTCCTCCTACAATGAGCAGTTCTTC
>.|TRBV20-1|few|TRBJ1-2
CSARDHQGTANYGYTF
TGCAGTGCTAGGGACCATCAAGGGACGGCTAACTATGGCTACACCTTC
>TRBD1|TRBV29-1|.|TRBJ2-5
CSVMKGQGQETQYF
TGCAGCGTGATGAAGGGACAGGGTCAAGAGACCCAGTACTTC
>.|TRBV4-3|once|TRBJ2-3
CASSPRLTSTDTQYF
TGCGCCAGCAGCCCCCGGTTGACAAGCACAGATACGCAGTATTTT
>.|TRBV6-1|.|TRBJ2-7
CASSEGEALTQYF
TGTGCCAGCAGTGAAGGGGAGGCGTTAACCCAGTACTTC
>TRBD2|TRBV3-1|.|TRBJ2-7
CASSQAPTSGGPYEQYF
TGTGCCAGCAGCCAAGCACCTACTAGCGGGGGGCCCTACGAGCAGTACTTC
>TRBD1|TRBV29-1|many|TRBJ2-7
CSVEPTGVYEQYF
TGCAGCGTTGAGCCCACAGGGGTCTACGAGCAGTACTTC
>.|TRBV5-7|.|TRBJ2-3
CASSWTAGSDTQYF
TGTGCCAGCAGCTGGACAGCGGGCTCAGATACGCAGTATTTT
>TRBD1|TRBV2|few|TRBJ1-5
CASADRTLGNQPQHF
TGTGCCAGCGCGGACAGGACGTTAGGCAATCAGCCCCAGCATTTT
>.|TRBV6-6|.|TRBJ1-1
CASSGRVNTEAFF
TGTGCCAGCTCGGGGCGGGTGAACACTGAAGCTTTCTTT
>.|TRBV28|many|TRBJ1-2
CASSLGRLHTF
TGTGCCAGCAGTTTGGGACGCCTACACACCTTC
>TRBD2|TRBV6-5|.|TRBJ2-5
CASRMTSGSETQYF
TGTGCCAGCAGGATGACTAGCGGGAGTGAGACCCAGTACTTC
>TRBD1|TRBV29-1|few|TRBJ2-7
CSALTGDSSYEQYF
TGCAGCGCCCTGACAGGGGACTCCTCCTACGAGCAGTACTTC
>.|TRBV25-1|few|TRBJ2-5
CASSETVLVQETQYF
TGTGCCAGCAGTGAAACGGTGTTGGTCCAAGAGACCCAGTACTTC
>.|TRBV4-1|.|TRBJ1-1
CASSQVQGPEAFF
TGCGCCAGCAGCCAAGTCCAGGGTCCAGAAGCTTTCTTT
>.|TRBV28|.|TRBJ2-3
CASSFARDTDTQYF
TGTGCCAGCAGTTTCGCGCGGGACACAGATACGCAGTATTTT
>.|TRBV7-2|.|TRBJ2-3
CASSVRDGSTDTQYF
TGTGCCAGCAGCGTCCGGGACGGAAGCACAGATACGCAGTATTTT
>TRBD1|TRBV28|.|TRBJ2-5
CASNLGQGTQETQYF
TGTGCCAGCAATTTAGGACAGGGGACCCAAGAGACCCAGTACTTC
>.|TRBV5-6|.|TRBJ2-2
CASSLLGRNTGELFF
TGTGCCAGCAGCCTCCTAGGGCGGAACACCGGGGAGCTGTTTTTT
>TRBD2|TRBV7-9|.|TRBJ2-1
CASSLALGTSGDNEQFF
TGTGCCAGCAGCTTAGCGCTGGGGACTAGCGGGGACAATGAGCAGTTCTTC
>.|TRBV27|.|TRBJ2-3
CASSPSVYTDTQYF
TGTGCCAGCAGTCCGTCGGTGTACACAGATACGCAGTATTTT
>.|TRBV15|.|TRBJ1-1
CATSRDYTEAFF
TGTGCCACCAGCAGAGATTACACTGAAGCTTTCTTT
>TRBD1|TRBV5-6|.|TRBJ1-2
CASRPRQGAGYTF
TGTGCTAGCAGGCCTCGACAGGGTGCGGGCTACACCTTC
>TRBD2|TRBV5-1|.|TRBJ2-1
CASSLGSGASNEQFF
TGCGCCAGCAGCTTGGGTAGCGGGGCTTCCAATGAGCAGTTCTTC
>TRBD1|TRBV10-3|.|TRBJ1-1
CAISELRTGMNTEAFF
TGTGCCATCAGTGAGTTAAGGACAGGGATGAACACTGAAGCTTTCTTT
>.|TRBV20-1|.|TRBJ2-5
CSAGTRKETQYF
TGCAGTGCAGGAACCAGAAAAGAGACCCAGTACTTC